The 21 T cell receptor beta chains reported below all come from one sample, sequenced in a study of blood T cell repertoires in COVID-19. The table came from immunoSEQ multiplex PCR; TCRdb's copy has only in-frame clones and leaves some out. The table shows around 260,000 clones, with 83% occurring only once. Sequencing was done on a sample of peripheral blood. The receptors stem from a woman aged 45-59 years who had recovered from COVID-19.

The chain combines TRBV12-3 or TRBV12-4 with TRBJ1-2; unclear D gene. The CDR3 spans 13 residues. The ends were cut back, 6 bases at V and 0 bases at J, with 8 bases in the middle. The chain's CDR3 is CASRASSNYGYTF. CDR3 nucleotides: TGTGCCAGCAGGGCTTCATCTAACTATGGCTACACCTTC.

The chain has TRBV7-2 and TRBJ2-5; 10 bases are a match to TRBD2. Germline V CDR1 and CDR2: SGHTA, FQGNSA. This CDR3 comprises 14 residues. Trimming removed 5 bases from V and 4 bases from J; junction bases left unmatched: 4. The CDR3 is CASSPRLAGETQYF. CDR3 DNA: TGTGCCAGCAGCCCAAGACTAGCGGGAGAGACCCAGTACTTC.

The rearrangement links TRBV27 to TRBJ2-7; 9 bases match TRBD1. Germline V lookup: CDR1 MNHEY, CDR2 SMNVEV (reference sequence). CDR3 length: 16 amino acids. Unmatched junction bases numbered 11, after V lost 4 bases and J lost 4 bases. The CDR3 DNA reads TGTGCCAGCAGTTCTCCCACCGGGACAGGGACTTACGAGCAGTACTTC. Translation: CASSSPTGTGTYEQYF.

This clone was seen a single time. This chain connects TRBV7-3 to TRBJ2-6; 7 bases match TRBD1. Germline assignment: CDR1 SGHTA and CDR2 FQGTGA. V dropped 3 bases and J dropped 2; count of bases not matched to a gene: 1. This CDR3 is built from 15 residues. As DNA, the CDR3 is TGTGCCAGCAGCTTGGACAGGACTGGGGCCAACGTCCTGACTTTC. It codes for CASSLDRTGANVLTF.

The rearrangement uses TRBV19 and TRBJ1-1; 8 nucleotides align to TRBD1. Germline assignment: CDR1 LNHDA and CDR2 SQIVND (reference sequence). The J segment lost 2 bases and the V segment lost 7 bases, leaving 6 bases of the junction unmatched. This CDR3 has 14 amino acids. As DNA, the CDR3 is TGTGCCAGTAAAGTTACAGGGGGTAACACTGAAGCTTTCTTT. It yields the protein CASKVTGGNTEAFF.

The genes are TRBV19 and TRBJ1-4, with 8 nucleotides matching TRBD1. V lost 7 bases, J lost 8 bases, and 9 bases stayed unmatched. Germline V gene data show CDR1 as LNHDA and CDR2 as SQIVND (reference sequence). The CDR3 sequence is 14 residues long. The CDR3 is CASMKDRATEKLFF. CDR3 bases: TGTGCCAGTATGAAGGACAGGGCCACGGAAAAACTGTTTTTT.

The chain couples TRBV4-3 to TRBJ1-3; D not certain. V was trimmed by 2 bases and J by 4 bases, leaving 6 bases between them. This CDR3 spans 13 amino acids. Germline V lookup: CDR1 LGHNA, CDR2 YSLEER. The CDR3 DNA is TGCGCCAGCAGCCAAACACAGGGAAACACCATATATTTT. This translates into CASSQTQGNTIYF.

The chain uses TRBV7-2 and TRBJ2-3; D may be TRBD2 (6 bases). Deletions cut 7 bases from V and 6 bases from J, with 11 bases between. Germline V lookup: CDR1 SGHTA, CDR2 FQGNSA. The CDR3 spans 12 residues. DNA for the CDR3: TGTGCCAGCACTAGCGAGTGGGATACGCAGTATTTT. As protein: CASTSEWDTQYF.

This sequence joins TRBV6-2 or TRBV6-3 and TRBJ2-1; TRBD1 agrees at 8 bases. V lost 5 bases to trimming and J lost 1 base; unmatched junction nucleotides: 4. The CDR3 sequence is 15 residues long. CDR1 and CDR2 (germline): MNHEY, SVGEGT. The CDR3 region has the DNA TGTGCCAGCAGTCCGGACAGGGTGTCCTACAATGAGCAGTTCTTC. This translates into CASSPDRVSYNEQFF.

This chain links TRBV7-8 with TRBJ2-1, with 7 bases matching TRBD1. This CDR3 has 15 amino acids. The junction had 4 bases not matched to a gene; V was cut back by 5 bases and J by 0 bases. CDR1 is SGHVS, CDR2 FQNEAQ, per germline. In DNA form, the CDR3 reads TGTGCCAGCAGCCGAGACAGGGCCTCCTACAATGAGCAGTTCTTC. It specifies CASSRDRASYNEQFF.

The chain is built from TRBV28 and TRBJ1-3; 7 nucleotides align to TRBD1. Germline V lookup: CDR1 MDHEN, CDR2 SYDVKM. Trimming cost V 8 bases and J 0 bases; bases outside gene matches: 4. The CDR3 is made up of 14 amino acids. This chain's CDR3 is CASRDSNSGNTIYF. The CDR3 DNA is TGTGCCAGCCGGGACAGTAACTCTGGAAACACCATATATTTT.

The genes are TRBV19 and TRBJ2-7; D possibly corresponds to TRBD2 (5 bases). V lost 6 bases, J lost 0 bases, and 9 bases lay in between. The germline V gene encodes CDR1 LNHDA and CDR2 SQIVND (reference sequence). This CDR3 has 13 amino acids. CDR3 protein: CASRNSASYEQYF. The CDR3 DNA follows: TGTGCCAGTAGGAATAGCGCCTCCTACGAGCAGTACTTC.

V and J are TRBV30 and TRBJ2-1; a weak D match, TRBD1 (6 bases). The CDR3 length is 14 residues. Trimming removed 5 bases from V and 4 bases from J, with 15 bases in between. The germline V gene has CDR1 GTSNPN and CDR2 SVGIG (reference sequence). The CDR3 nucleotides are TGTGCCTGGTCCCCCGGGACACAGTACAATGAGCAGTTCTTC. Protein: CAWSPGTQYNEQFF.

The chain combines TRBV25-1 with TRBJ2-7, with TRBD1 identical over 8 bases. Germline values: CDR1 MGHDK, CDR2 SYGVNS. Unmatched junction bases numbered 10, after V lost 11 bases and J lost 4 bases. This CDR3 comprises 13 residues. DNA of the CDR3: TGTGCCGTCAGTCCAGGGGGCTTGTACGAGCAGTACTTC. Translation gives CAVSPGGLYEQYF.

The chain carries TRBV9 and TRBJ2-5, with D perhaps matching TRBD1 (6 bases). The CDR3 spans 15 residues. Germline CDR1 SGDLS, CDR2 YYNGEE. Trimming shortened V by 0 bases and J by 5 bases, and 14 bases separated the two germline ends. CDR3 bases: TGTGCCAGCAGCGTAGGGGTCAGGGGTATGGAGACCCAGTACTTC. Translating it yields CASSVGVRGMETQYF.

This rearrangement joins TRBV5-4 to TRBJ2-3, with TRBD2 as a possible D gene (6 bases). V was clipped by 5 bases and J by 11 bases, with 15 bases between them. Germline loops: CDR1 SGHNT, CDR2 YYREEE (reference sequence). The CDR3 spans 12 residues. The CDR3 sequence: CASSSLPGEQYF. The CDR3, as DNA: TGTGCCAGCAGTTCTCTACCGGGAGAGCAGTATTTT.

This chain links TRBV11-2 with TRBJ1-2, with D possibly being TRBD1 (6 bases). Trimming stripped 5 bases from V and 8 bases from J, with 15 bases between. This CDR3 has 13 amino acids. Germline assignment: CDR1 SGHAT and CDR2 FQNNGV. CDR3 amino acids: CASSLAGTNGYTF. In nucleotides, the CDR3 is TGTGCCAGCAGCCTTGCCGGGACAAACGGCTACACCTTC.

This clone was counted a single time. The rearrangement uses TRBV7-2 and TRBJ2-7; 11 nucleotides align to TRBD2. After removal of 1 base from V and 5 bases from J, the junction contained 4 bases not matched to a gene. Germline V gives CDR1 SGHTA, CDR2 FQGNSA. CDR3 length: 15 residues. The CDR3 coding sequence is TGTGCCAGCAGCTTAGAACTAGCGGGAGCCAACGAGCAGTACTTC. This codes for CASSLELAGANEQYF.

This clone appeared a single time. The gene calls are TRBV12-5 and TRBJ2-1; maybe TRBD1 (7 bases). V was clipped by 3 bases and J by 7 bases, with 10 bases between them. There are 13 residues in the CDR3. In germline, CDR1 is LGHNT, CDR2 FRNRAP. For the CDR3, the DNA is TGTGCTAGTGGTTTAGCAGGGGGGAATGAGCAGTTCTTC. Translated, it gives CASGLAGGNEQFF.

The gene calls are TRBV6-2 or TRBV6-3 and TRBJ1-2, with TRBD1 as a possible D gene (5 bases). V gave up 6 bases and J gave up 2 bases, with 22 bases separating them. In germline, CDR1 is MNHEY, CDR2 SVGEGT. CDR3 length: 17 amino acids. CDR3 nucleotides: TGTGCCAGCAGCCGCGACAGCGCGGGAGCCCTAAACTATGGCTACACCTTC. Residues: CASSRDSAGALNYGYTF.

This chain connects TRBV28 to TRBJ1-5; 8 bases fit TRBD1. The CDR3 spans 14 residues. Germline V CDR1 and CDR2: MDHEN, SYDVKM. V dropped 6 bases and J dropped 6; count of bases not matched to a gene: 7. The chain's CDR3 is CASSQGQGGQPQHF. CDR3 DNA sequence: TGTGCCAGCAGCCAAGGACAGGGAGGTCAGCCCCAGCATTTT.